Listed below are T cell receptor beta chains from one sample, sequenced in a study of cytomegalovirus exposure and HLA in healthy donors. The repertoire was sequenced with immunoSEQ multiplex PCR; TCRdb's copy has only in-frame clones and lacks some. Of over 150,000 clones listed, 77% are singletons. The sequenced material came from PBMCs. The origin of the receptors is a woman aged 25-40 years in good health and CMV-seropositive. CDR3s include the opening cysteine and the closing phenylalanine or tryptophan. D genes are given only for firm matches. Size tells how often a clone was seen (once, few, many) or the class of an expanded clone, and some rows leave it out.

clone size: .
D gene: TRBD1
J gene: TRBJ2-1
V gene: TRBV27
CDR3 protein: CASSSPGQGTYEQFF
CDR3 DNA: TGTGCCAGCAGTTCGCCGGGACAGGGAACGTATGAGCAGTTCTTC

clone size: .
D gene: TRBD1
J gene: TRBJ2-1
V gene: TRBV4-2
CDR3 protein: CASSLGQGINNEQFF
CDR3 DNA: TGTGCCAGCAGCCTGGGACAGGGAATCAACAATGAGCAGTTCTTC

clone size: once
D gene: TRBD1
J gene: TRBJ1-2
V gene: TRBV28
CDR3 protein: CASGSNNRGLEGYTF
CDR3 DNA: TGTGCCAGCGGTTCTAACAACAGGGGGCTAGAGGGCTACACCTTC

clone size: .
D gene: TRBD1
J gene: TRBJ2-5
V gene: TRBV5-1
CDR3 protein: CASSAGGGQGDETQYF
CDR3 DNA: TGCGCCAGCAGCGCAGGGGGGGGACAGGGAGACGAGACCCAGTACTTC

clone size: once
D gene: .
J gene: TRBJ1-3
V gene: TRBV15
CDR3 protein: CATSGSVGVVGNTIYF
CDR3 DNA: TGTGCCACCAGCGGCAGTGTAGGGGTCGTTGGAAACACCATATATTTT

clone size: .
D gene: TRBD2
J gene: TRBJ2-7
V gene: TRBV5-4
CDR3 protein: CASSDWTSGSYEQYF
CDR3 DNA: TGTGCCAGCAGCGATTGGACTAGCGGCTCCTACGAGCAGTACTTC

clone size: .
D gene: TRBD2
J gene: TRBJ2-3
V gene: TRBV10-3
CDR3 protein: CAISESTSGRAEYTDTQYF
CDR3 DNA: TGTGCCATCAGTGAGTCGACTAGCGGGAGGGCTGAATACACAGATACGCAGTATTTT

clone size: .
D gene: TRBD1
J gene: TRBJ1-2
V gene: TRBV5-6
CDR3 protein: CASSSDREANYGYTF
CDR3 DNA: TGTGCCAGCAGTTCCGACAGGGAAGCTAACTATGGCTACACCTTC

clone size: .
D gene: .
J gene: TRBJ2-5
V gene: TRBV5-1
CDR3 protein: CASSLWGMTGNQETQYF
CDR3 DNA: TGCGCCAGCAGCTTGTGGGGCATGACAGGTAACCAAGAGACCCAGTACTTC

clone size: .
D gene: TRBD2
J gene: TRBJ2-1
V gene: TRBV28
CDR3 protein: CASSLGLAPDEQFF
CDR3 DNA: TGTGCCAGCAGTTTGGGACTAGCGCCCGATGAGCAGTTCTTC

clone size: .
D gene: .
J gene: TRBJ2-2
V gene: TRBV6-4
CDR3 protein: CASSDELNTGELFF
CDR3 DNA: TGTGCCAGCAGTGACGAGCTCAACACCGGGGAGCTGTTTTTT

clone size: once
D gene: TRBD2
J gene: TRBJ2-1
V gene: TRBV6-6
CDR3 protein: CASSYGLAGGGEQFF
CDR3 DNA: TGTGCCAGCAGTTACGGTCTAGCGGGAGGGGGGGAGCAGTTCTTC

clone size: .
D gene: .
J gene: TRBJ1-1
V gene: TRBV18
CDR3 protein: CASRVVMNTEAFF
CDR3 DNA: TGTGCCAGCCGAGTGGTTATGAACACTGAAGCTTTCTTT

clone size: .
D gene: .
J gene: TRBJ1-5
V gene: TRBV28
CDR3 protein: CASSTSADREHF
CDR3 DNA: TGTGCCAGCAGTACATCAGCCGACCGGGAGCATTTT

clone size: .
D gene: .
J gene: TRBJ1-1
V gene: TRBV6-4
CDR3 protein: CASSATVGGNTEAFF
CDR3 DNA: TGTGCCAGCAGCGCCACCGTGGGAGGGAACACTGAAGCTTTCTTT

clone size: few
D gene: TRBD2
J gene: TRBJ2-1
V gene: TRBV7-3
CDR3 protein: CASSRSGGLEQFF
CDR3 DNA: TGTGCCAGCAGCCGGTCGGGAGGGCTTGAGCAGTTCTTC

clone size: .
D gene: TRBD2
J gene: TRBJ2-1
V gene: TRBV7-2
CDR3 protein: CASSLRVSGSTDEQFF
CDR3 DNA: TGTGCCAGCAGCTTACGGGTTAGCGGGAGTACAGATGAGCAGTTCTTC

clone size: .
D gene: TRBD2
J gene: TRBJ2-2
V gene: TRBV7-2
CDR3 protein: CASSRSLLAVASNTGELFF
CDR3 DNA: TGTGCCAGCAGCCGCTCACTGCTAGCGGTAGCCTCGAACACCGGGGAGCTGTTTTTT

clone size: .
D gene: .
J gene: TRBJ2-7
V gene: TRBV6-5
CDR3 protein: CASSRRGDEQYF
CDR3 DNA: TGTGCCAGCAGTCGCAGGGGAGACGAGCAGTACTTC

clone size: .
D gene: .
J gene: TRBJ2-1
V gene: TRBV27
CDR3 protein: CASSPLQVAHSGNEQFF
CDR3 DNA: TGTGCCAGCAGTCCCCTCCAAGTAGCTCACTCGGGCAATGAGCAGTTCTTC

clone size: .
D gene: TRBD1
J gene: TRBJ1-2
V gene: TRBV10-3
CDR3 protein: CAISEGGQGENYGYTF
CDR3 DNA: TGTGCCATCAGTGAAGGCGGGCAGGGGGAAAACTATGGCTACACCTTC

clone size: .
D gene: TRBD2
J gene: TRBJ2-1
V gene: TRBV9
CDR3 protein: CASSAGGASGYNEQFF
CDR3 DNA: TGTGCCAGCAGCGCCGGGGGGGCTAGCGGATACAATGAGCAGTTCTTC

clone size: .
D gene: TRBD1
J gene: TRBJ1-5
V gene: TRBV2
CDR3 protein: CASSLDRTSFQPQHF
CDR3 DNA: TGTGCCAGCAGTCTGGACAGGACCTCCTTTCAGCCCCAGCATTTT

clone size: few
D gene: TRBD2
J gene: TRBJ2-7
V gene: TRBV19
CDR3 protein: CASSPGRGEQYF
CDR3 DNA: TGTGCCAGTAGCCCTGGGCGGGGGGAGCAGTACTTC

clone size: .
D gene: TRBD1
J gene: TRBJ1-1
V gene: TRBV9
CDR3 protein: CASSVSGTGNTEAFF
CDR3 DNA: TGTGCCAGCAGCGTCTCCGGGACAGGGAACACTGAAGCTTTCTTT

clone size: .
D gene: TRBD1
J gene: TRBJ2-3
V gene: TRBV4-2
CDR3 protein: CASSQGGTGVRDTQYF
CDR3 DNA: TGTGCCAGCAGCCAAGGGGGGACAGGGGTAAGAGATACGCAGTATTTT

clone size: .
D gene: TRBD2
J gene: TRBJ2-5
V gene: TRBV9
CDR3 protein: CASSVAGGPGETQYF
CDR3 DNA: TGTGCCAGCAGCGTTGCGGGAGGGCCGGGAGAGACCCAGTACTTC

clone size: .
D gene: TRBD1
J gene: TRBJ2-7
V gene: TRBV13
CDR3 protein: CASSLTDRDYEQYF
CDR3 DNA: TGTGCCAGCAGCCTAACCGACAGGGACTACGAGCAGTACTTC

clone size: few
D gene: TRBD2
J gene: TRBJ2-7
V gene: TRBV4-3
CDR3 protein: CASSQETSGLYEQYF
CDR3 DNA: TGCGCCAGCAGCCAAGAGACTAGCGGACTCTACGAGCAGTACTTC

clone size: .
D gene: TRBD2
J gene: TRBJ2-3
V gene: TRBV5-1
CDR3 protein: CASSLGGGRATDTQYF
CDR3 DNA: TGCGCCAGCAGCTTGGGAGGCGGGAGGGCCACAGATACGCAGTATTTT

clone size: .
D gene: .
J gene: TRBJ1-2
V gene: TRBV4-1
CDR3 protein: CASSQDHRSNYGYTF
CDR3 DNA: TGCGCCAGCAGCCAAGACCACAGATCTAACTATGGCTACACCTTC

clone size: .
D gene: TRBD1
J gene: TRBJ1-2
V gene: TRBV25-1
CDR3 protein: CASTITGDGDGYTF
CDR3 DNA: TGTGCCAGCACCATTACAGGGGATGGCGATGGCTACACCTTC

clone size: .
D gene: .
J gene: TRBJ2-7
V gene: TRBV7-2
CDR3 protein: CASSSENRLEQYF
CDR3 DNA: TGTGCCAGCAGCTCCGAAAACAGACTAGAACAGTACTTC

clone size: few
D gene: TRBD1
J gene: TRBJ1-5
V gene: TRBV10-3
CDR3 protein: CAISESGQTNQPQHF
CDR3 DNA: TGTGCCATCAGTGAGTCGGGACAGACCAATCAGCCCCAGCATTTT

clone size: .
D gene: .
J gene: TRBJ1-3
V gene: TRBV20-1
CDR3 protein: CSAEQGDTIYF
CDR3 DNA: TGCAGTGCTGAACAGGGAGACACCATATATTTT

clone size: .
D gene: .
J gene: TRBJ2-1
V gene: TRBV6-5
CDR3 protein: CASRRDLAYNEQFF
CDR3 DNA: TGTGCCAGCCGCCGGGACTTGGCCTACAATGAGCAGTTCTTC

clone size: .
D gene: TRBD1
J gene: TRBJ1-5
V gene: TRBV5-1
CDR3 protein: CASSSQGDQPQHF
CDR3 DNA: TGCGCCAGCAGCTCGCAGGGGGATCAGCCCCAGCATTTT

clone size: few
D gene: TRBD1
J gene: TRBJ1-2
V gene: TRBV30
CDR3 protein: CAWSVLTGGYGYTF
CDR3 DNA: TGTGCCTGGAGTGTACTAACAGGGGGCTATGGCTACACCTTC

clone size: .
D gene: .
J gene: TRBJ2-1
V gene: TRBV2
CDR3 protein: CASSRLGREGDNEQFF
CDR3 DNA: TGTGCCAGCAGTCGCTTGGGAAGAGAGGGGGACAATGAGCAGTTCTTC

clone size: .
D gene: .
J gene: TRBJ1-4
V gene: TRBV21-1
CDR3 protein: CASSNLAGQTNEKLFF
CDR3 DNA: TGTGCCAGCAGCAATTTGGCAGGGCAAACTAATGAAAAACTGTTTTTT

clone size: .
D gene: .
J gene: TRBJ2-3
V gene: TRBV5-8
CDR3 protein: CASSSTQPSTDTQYF
CDR3 DNA: TGTGCCAGCAGCTCCACACAACCTAGCACAGATACGCAGTATTTT

clone size: .
D gene: .
J gene: TRBJ2-6
V gene: TRBV27
CDR3 protein: CASRKTGSGSNVLTF
CDR3 DNA: TGTGCCAGCAGGAAGACAGGCTCTGGGTCCAACGTCCTGACTTTC

clone size: .
D gene: .
J gene: TRBJ2-3
V gene: TRBV7-2
CDR3 protein: CATRVTGATQYF
CDR3 DNA: TGTGCCACCCGGGTGACCGGAGCAACGCAGTATTTT